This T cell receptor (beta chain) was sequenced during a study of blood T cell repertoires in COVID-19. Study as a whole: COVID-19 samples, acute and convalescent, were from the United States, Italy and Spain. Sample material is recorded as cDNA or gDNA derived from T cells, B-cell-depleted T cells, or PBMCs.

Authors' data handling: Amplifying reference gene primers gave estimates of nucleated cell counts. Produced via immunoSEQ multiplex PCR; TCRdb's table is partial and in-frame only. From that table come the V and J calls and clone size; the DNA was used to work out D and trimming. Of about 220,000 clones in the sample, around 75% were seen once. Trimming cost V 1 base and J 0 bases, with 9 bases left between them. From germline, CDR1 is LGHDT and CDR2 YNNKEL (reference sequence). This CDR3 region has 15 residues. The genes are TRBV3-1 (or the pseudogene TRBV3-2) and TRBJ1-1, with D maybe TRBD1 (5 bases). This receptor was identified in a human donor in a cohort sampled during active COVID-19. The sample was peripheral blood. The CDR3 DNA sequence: TGTGCCAGCAGCCAAGTTTACAGGTTGAACACTGAAGCTTTCTTT. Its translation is CASSQVYRLNTEAFF.